This T cell receptor beta chain was retrieved from a study of cytomegalovirus exposure and HLA in healthy donors. The CDR3 loop spans 16 amino acids. Germline CDR1 and CDR2: LGHNT and FRNRAP. Trimming cost V 1 base and J 6 bases; bases outside gene matches: 8. This clone turned up a few times. The PCR contained 60 Vbeta and 13 Jbeta primers. The table came from immunoSEQ multiplex PCR; TCRdb's copy has only in-frame clones and leaves some out. The top ten clones hold about 5.7% of a sample with under 200,000 clones, over 80% of them seen once. The sequenced material came from PBMCs. The source of this sequence is a middle-aged man in good health and CMV-seropositive. The genes are TRBV12-5 and TRBJ2-1; 8 positions match TRBD1. The CDR3 reads CASGLGAGDRFNEQFF. The CDR3 DNA sequence: TGTGCTAGTGGTTTGGGTGCAGGGGACAGGTTCAATGAGCAGTTCTTC.